This T cell receptor beta chain emerged from a study of control samples from healthy donors and cancer patients. Only in-frame clones appear in the TCRdb table, and some are missing; sequencing was by immunoSEQ multiplex PCR. The sample records fewer than 200,000 clones, nearly 96% being singletons. V lost 4 bases and J lost 6, with 6 bases in between. Germline V gene sequence: CDR1 SEHNR, CDR2 FQNEAQ (reference sequence). This CDR3 contains 12 residues. The source is a woman aged 25 to 39 in good health. V gene TRBV7-9 combines with J gene TRBJ2-2; D remains ambiguous. Sequenced sample: blood. For the CDR3, the DNA is TGTGCCAGCAGCTCGGGTGCCGGGGAGCTGTTTTTT. This sequence encodes CASSSGAGELFF.